This T cell receptor (beta chain) is drawn from a study of OX40 agonist ivuxolimab in advanced cancers. Findings and limits, study-wide: CD4+ and CD8+ T cells in blood underwent clonal expansion by week 6 at 0.1 to 3.0 mg/kg. CD8+ T cells were the subset that, on average, had more expanded clones than CD4+.

As regards this clone: Its antigen is currently unknown.

Libraries were prepared by immunoSEQ multiplex PCR; TCRdb keeps only in-frame clonotypes and omits some of them. Here the sample spans tens of thousands of clones, roughly 80% being singletons. Sequencing was performed on CD4+ or CD8+ T cells sorted from blood, taken in a trial of the OX40 agonist ivuxolimab. This TCR was sampled from an adult with an advanced solid tumor such as melanoma, head and neck, liver or kidney cancer.

This CDR3 reads CASSLWVGTPDTQYF. CDR3 in DNA: TGCGCCAGCAGCCTTTGGGTCGGGACTCCAGATACGCAGTATTTT. This chain uses TRBV5-1 with TRBJ2-3, with D maybe TRBD2 (6 bases). There are 15 residues in the CDR3. Trimming removed 4 bases from V and 4 bases from J, with 16 bases in between. Germline V gene lookup returns CDR1 SGHRS and CDR2 YFSETQ.